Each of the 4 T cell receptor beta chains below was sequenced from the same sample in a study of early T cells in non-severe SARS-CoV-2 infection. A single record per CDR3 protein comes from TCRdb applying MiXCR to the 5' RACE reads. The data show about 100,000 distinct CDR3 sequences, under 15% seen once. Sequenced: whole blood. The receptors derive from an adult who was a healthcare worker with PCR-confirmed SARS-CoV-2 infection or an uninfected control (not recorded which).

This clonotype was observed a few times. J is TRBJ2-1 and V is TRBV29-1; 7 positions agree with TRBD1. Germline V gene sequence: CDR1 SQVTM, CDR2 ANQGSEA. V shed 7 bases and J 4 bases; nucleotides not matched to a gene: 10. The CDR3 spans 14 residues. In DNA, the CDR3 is TGCAGCGGGTTACCGGGACAGATGTACAATGAGCAGTTCTTC. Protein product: CSGLPGQMYNEQFF.

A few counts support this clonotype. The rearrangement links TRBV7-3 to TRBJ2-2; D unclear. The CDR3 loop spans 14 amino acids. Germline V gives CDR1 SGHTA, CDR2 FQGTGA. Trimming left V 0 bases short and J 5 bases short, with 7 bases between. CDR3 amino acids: CASSLTIWTGELFF. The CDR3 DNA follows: TGTGCCAGCAGCTTAACGATTTGGACCGGGGAGCTGTTTTTT.

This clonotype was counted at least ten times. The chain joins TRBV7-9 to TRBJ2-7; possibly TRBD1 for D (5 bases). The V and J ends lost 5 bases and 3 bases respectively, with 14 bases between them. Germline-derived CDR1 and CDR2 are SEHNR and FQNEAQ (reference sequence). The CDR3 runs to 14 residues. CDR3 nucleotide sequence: TGTGCCAGCAGCCCCCAGGGTCTGATCTACGAGCAGTACTTC. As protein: CASSPQGLIYEQYF.

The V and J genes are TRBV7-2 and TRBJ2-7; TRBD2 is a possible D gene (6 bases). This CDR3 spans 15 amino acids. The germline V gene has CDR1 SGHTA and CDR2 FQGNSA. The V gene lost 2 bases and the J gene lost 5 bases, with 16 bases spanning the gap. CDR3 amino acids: CASSLLRVAGNEQYF. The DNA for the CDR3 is TGTGCCAGCAGCTTATTAAGGGTTGCGGGGAACGAGCAGTACTTC.